This TCR beta chain was profiled in a study of beta chain features in type 1 diabetes. Sequenced material consisted of expressed TCRB transcripts (all of the isolated RNA was reverse transcribed). Method: immunoSEQ multiplex PCR; TCRdb's copy keeps in-frame clones and lacks some. This sample has under 300,000 clones, with 25% to 30% found just once. Sorting that relied on CD45RO/CCR7/CD25/CD127/CD95/CD27 yielded CD4+ naive, central memory, regulatory and stem cell-like memory cells. The V gene lost 5 bases and the J gene lost 1 base, with 11 bases spanning the gap. This CDR3 spans 14 amino acids. CDR1 and CDR2 (germline): SEHNR, FQNEAQ (reference sequence).

The chain carries TRBV7-9 and TRBJ1-1; the D gene is possibly TRBD1 (5 bases). This receptor was obtained from a man aged 30-40 years in good health. Sequenced sample: central memory CD4+ T cells from blood. The chain's CDR3 is CASSLQGRNTEAFF. In DNA form, the CDR3 reads TGTGCCAGCAGCCTCCAGGGCCGGAACACTGAAGCTTTCTTT. Combining the CDR3 with reference TRBV7-9 and TRBJ1-1 gives the whole variable domain DTGVSQNPRHKITKRGQNVTFRCDPISEHNRLYWYRQTLGQGPEFLTYFQNEAQLEKSRLLSDRFSAERPKGSFSTLEIQRTEQGDSAMYLCASSLQGRNTEAFFGQGTRLTVV.